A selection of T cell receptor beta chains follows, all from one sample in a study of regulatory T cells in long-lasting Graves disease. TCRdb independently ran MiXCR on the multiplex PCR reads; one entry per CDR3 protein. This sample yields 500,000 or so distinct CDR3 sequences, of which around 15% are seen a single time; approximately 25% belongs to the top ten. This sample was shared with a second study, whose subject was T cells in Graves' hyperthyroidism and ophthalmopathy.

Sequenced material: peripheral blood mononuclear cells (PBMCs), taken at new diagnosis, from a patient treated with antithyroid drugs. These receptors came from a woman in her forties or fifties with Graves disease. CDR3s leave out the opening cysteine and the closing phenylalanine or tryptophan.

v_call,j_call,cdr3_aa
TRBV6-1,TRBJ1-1,ASSEVLGGPAF
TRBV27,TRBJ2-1,ASSRKRGASEQF
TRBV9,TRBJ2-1,ASGSGDRDAEQF
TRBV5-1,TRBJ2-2,ASSLAGDTGELF
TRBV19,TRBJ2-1,ASSTGAFSHNEQF
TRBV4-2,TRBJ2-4,ASSQESGQGPAQAKNIQY
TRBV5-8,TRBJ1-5,ASSQDIARATGEQPQH
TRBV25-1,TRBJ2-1,ASSEGTSGNYNEQF
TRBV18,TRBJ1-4,ASSPNTGLTNEKLF
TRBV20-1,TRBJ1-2,SAQILGGQGGYT
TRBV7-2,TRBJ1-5,ASSTGDAGQPQH
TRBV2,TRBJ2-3,ASSGVGIGSTDTQY
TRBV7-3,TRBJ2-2,ASSFGTGGKAGELF
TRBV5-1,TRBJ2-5,ASSHQGTSEETQY
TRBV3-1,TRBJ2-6,ASSQGSGANVLT
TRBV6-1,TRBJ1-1,ASDPSGGDTEAF
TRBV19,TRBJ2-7,ASSERVGEQY
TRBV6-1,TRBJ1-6,ASFDRENNSPLH
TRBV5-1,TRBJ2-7,ASSLESSGAYEQY
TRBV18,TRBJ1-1,ASSPFQRSNTEAF
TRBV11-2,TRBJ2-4,ASSWSRGGIQY
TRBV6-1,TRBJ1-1,ASSERQGPQVGTEAF
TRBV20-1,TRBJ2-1,SVGSSGGPSEQF
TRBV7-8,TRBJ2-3,ASSPWDSLTDTQY
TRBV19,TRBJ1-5,ASSARRASNQPQH
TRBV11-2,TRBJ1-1,ASSPGQGKGAYTEAF
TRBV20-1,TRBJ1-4,SARSGQGLGEKLF
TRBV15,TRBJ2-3,ATSRDLAGVITDTQY
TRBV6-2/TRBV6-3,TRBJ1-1,ASSRYFTANTEAF
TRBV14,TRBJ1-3,ASSQALSGNTIY
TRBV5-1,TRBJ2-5,ASSRAGLAGETQY
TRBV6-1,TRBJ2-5,ASNFLHRGGETQY
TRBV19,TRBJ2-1,ASSMVRSYNEQF
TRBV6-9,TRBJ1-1,ASSYQGQGRMNTEAF
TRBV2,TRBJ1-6,ASSEFRRVINSPLH
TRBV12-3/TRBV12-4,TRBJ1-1,ASSFARGEAF
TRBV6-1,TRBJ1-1,ASKEGATEAF
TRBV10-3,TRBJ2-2,AIRMTGGESIGELF
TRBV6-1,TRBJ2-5,ASRAGTGVETQY
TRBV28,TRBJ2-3,ASSSATHTQY
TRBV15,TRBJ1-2,ATSGGAGKTNYGYT
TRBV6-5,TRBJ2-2,ASSYSRETGELF
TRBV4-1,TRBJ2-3,ASSQVLLADTQY
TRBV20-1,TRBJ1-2,SARIVWLADRDYGYT
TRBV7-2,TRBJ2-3,ASSPPEY
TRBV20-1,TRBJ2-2,SAKSQGAAGELF
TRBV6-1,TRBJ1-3,ASNPGTGSGNTIY
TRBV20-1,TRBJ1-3,SARDRADSGNTIY
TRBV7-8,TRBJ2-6,ASSPGPGGNSGANVLT
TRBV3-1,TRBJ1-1,ASSRAEEAF
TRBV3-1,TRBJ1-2,ASSQGWVEGYT
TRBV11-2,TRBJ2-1,ASSFPVHSGGANEQF
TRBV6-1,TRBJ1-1,ASSTPGLGTEAF